The rows below give T cell receptor beta chains drawn from one sample of a study of CD8+CD57+ T cells in acquired aplastic anemia. Using its own MiXCR run on the reads, TCRdb lists one record per CDR3 protein. The sample shows 55,000 to 60,000 distinct CDR3 sequences, roughly three fifths of them seen only once. The sample consisted of sorted CD4+, CD8+, or CD8+CD57+ T cells (not recorded which) from PBMCs. These receptor sequences come from a human donor with aplastic anemia. Both conserved end residues are part of each CDR3. A D gene is named only where the DNA matches it firmly. Part of the rows lack a size; the others show once, few, many or a class for expanded clones.

>many|TRBJ2-1|TRBV5-1|.
TGCGCCAGCAGCTTCGGAGGTGAGCAGTTCTTC
CASSFGGEQFF
>many|TRBJ2-7|TRBV4-2|TRBD2
TGTGCCAGCAGCCAAGATAGCGGGGGTCCCTGGGAGCAGTACTTC
CASSQDSGGPWEQYF
>many|TRBJ1-1|TRBV20-1|.
TGCAGTGCCCCGAGTGGAGGCAGTACTGAAGCTTTCTTT
CSAPSGGSTEAFF
>.|TRBJ1-5|TRBV10-1|.
TGCGCCAGCAACCTGGACAGCTGTAGCAATCAGCCCCAGCATTTT
CASNLDSCSNQPQHF
>.|TRBJ2-3|TRBV20-1|TRBD2
TGCAGTGGACTAGCGAGTACAGATACGCAGTATTTT
CSGLASTDTQYF
>.|TRBJ1-6|TRBV29-1|.
TGCAGCGTTGGGCAGGACGCCGATTCACCCCTCCACTTT
CSVGQDADSPLHF
>.|TRBJ2-1|TRBV29-1|.
TGCAGCGTTGATGGGGGGCATGGGCCCTACAATGAGCAGTTCTTC
CSVDGGHGPYNEQFF
>.|TRBJ2-1|TRBV7-6|.
TGTGCCAGCAGCAAAACCAGGGCATCCTACAATGAGCAGTTCTTC
CASSKTRASYNEQFF
>.|TRBJ1-2|TRBV10-3|.
TGTGCCATCAGTGAGTCGATCGCCAGTCATAACTATGGCTACACCTTC
CAISESIASHNYGYTF
>many|TRBJ1-2|TRBV6-2/TRBV6-3|.
TGTGCCAGCAGTTACTCGCCGACAGGATTAGATGGCTACACCTTC
CASSYSPTGLDGYTF
>.|TRBJ2-5|TRBV20-1|.
TGCAGTGCTGCAGCCGAAGAGACCCAGTACTTC
CSAAAEETQYF
>.|TRBJ2-5|TRBV2|.
TGTGCCAGCAAGAACGAGGGGGGCCCGGAGACCCAGTACTTC
CASKNEGGPETQYF
>.|TRBJ1-6|TRBV5-1|.
TGCGCCAGCAGCTTGGGACAGCCCCAAGCCTCCTATAGTTCACCCCTCCACTTT
CASSLGQPQASYSSPLHF
>.|TRBJ2-1|TRBV15|TRBD2
TGTGCCACTCGGACTAGCCCCTACAATGAGCAGTTCTTC
CATRTSPYNEQFF
>.|TRBJ2-7|TRBV18|.
TGTGCCAGCTCACCACCCAAGGGCTACGAGCAGTACTTC
CASSPPKGYEQYF
>.|TRBJ2-7|TRBV10-3|TRBD1
TGTGCCACACCAAGACAGGGGCGGTACGAGCAGTACTTC
CATPRQGRYEQYF
>.|TRBJ2-7|TRBV2|.
TGTGCCAGCAGTTCCACCAGAGAGCAGTACTTC
CASSSTREQYF
>.|TRBJ2-1|TRBV5-1|.
TGCGCCAGCAGCCTAGACAGCTACAATGAGCAGTTCTTC
CASSLDSYNEQFF
>.|TRBJ1-1|TRBV7-2|.
TGTGCCAGCCTAAAGATGGGTACCCTGAACACTGAAGCTTTCTTT
CASLKMGTLNTEAFF
>.|TRBJ1-1|TRBV19|.
TGTGCCAGTAGTGCAGGCGGGGAGAAAGCTTTCTTT
CASSAGGEKAFF
>.|TRBJ2-7|TRBV15|.
TGTGCCACCAGCGCGATCCCAGGACTTACGTACGAGCAGTACTTC
CATSAIPGLTYEQYF